The rows below give T cell receptor beta chains drawn from one sample of a study of Graves' ophthalmopathy and Graves' hyperthyroidism. TCRdb itself ran the multiplex PCR reads through MiXCR, one entry per CDR3 protein. The sample yields fewer than 600,000 distinct CDR3 sequences, roughly an eighth seen once. Input material: blood. The origin of the receptors is a woman in her 30s with Graves' ophthalmopathy. Each CDR3 is given with its conserved first and last residue. The D gene is left open where the match is weak. Clone size is given for some rows only: seen once, a few or many times, or a class if the clone is expanded.

clone_size j_call v_call d_call cdr3_nt cdr3_aa
many TRBJ2-7 TRBV11-2 TRBD2 TGTGCCAGCAGCGCCCCCCGCGGGAGGGTCCCCTACGAGCAGTACTTC CASSAPRGRVPYEQYF
many TRBJ1-1 TRBV24-1 - TGTGCCACCAGTCAAGGGGGAGGAGCTTTCTTT CATSQGGGAFF
many TRBJ1-1 TRBV27 - TGTGCCAGCACCTCCAAAGGGAACACTGAAGCTTTCTTT CASTSKGNTEAFF
many TRBJ2-7 TRBV3-1 - TGTGCCAGCAGCCAAGGACAGAAATCCTACGAGCAGTACTTC CASSQGQKSYEQYF
many TRBJ2-7 TRBV11-3 - TGTGCCAGCAGCTCAGGGGTCCAGGGGAAATACGAGCAGTACTTC CASSSGVQGKYEQYF
- TRBJ2-7 TRBV11-1 - TGTGCCAGCAGCCAAAGGACAGACAGTGCCCTCTCCTACGAGCAGTACTTC CASSQRTDSALSYEQYF
- TRBJ2-7 TRBV6-5 - TGTGCCAGCAGTTACTCGGGGCATGAATCCTACGAGCAGTACTTC CASSYSGHESYEQYF
- TRBJ1-6 TRBV6-1 TRBD1 TGTGCCAGCGCAGGGGGCGGTTCACCCCTCCACTTT CASAGGGSPLHF
- TRBJ2-5 TRBV27 TRBD1 TGTGCCAGCAGTACGCCGGGACAGGGGATAGAGACCCAGTACTTC CASSTPGQGIETQYF
many TRBJ1-6 TRBV30 - TGTGCCTGGAACCCGTCGACACCGCGTCCCCTCCACTTT CAWNPSTPRPLHF
many TRBJ2-2 TRBV12-3/TRBV12-4 TRBD2 TGTGCCAGCACCCTTGGGGGGGGGGATTTAGCGGAGCTGTTTTTT CASTLGGGDLAELFF
many TRBJ1-1 TRBV6-5 TRBD1 TGTGCCAGCAGCATACTCACAGGGGGGATCGCTGAAGCTTTCTTT CASSILTGGIAEAFF
few TRBJ2-1 TRBV27 - TGTGCCAGCAAACCGGGGTCGCGCAATGAGCAGTTCTTC CASKPGSRNEQFF
many TRBJ1-5 TRBV30 - TGTGCCTGGAGTGTGGGGACCTATGCTCAGCCCCAGCATTTT CAWSVGTYAQPQHF
many TRBJ1-5 TRBV2 - TGTGCCAGCAGTGAAGTGGGGGCGAGGGGTGATAGCACGGCCCAGCATTTT CASSEVGARGDSTAQHF
many TRBJ2-2 TRBV7-9 - TGTGCCAGCAGCCGGCCGGGAAGCGGCACCGGGGAGCTGTTTTTT CASSRPGSGTGELFF
once TRBJ1-1 TRBV30 - TGTGCCTGGAGTGTAATTGTGTGGGCGAAGGGCACTGAAGCTTTCTTT CAWSVIVWAKGTEAFF
many TRBJ1-1 TRBV6-1 - TGTGCCAGTTTCAGGCCGTCACGGACTGAAGCTTTCTTT CASFRPSRTEAFF
many TRBJ2-5 TRBV5-1 TRBD2 TGCGCCAGCAGTAGGGGAAGCGGGAGCCAGGAGACCCAGTACTTC CASSRGSGSQETQYF
- TRBJ1-5 TRBV27 - TGTGCCAGCAGTCCCGTGAAGGGGGGGCTTGGAGTCGGGCAGCCCCAGCATTTT CASSPVKGGLGVGQPQHF
few TRBJ1-2 TRBV15 TRBD1 TGTGCCACCAGCATCACCGGGACAGGGAATGGCTACACCTTC CATSITGTGNGYTF
- TRBJ2-7 TRBV7-8 - TGTGCCAGCACCCCGTTGGGGGGCGGCTACGAGCAGTACTTC CASTPLGGGYEQYF
many TRBJ1-3 TRBV12-3/TRBV12-4 TRBD1 TGTGCCAGCAGTTTTCGGTCAGGGACAGCTAGCAGCCCTGGAAACACCATATATTTT CASSFRSGTASSPGNTIYF
- TRBJ1-5 TRBV20-1 - TGCAGTGCTAGTCCAATTGACCTCAGGGGAGGGGTTCAGCCCCAGCATTTT CSASPIDLRGGVQPQHF
many TRBJ1-5 TRBV20-1 - TGCAGTGCTAGAGGGCGGAGCAATCAGCCCCAGCATTTT CSARGRSNQPQHF
many TRBJ2-5 TRBV20-1 - TGCAGTTGCAAATTCCAAGAGACCCAGTACTTC CSCKFQETQYF
many TRBJ2-4 TRBV28 - TGTGCCACCCTACACCTAGCCAAAAACATTCAGTACTTC CATLHLAKNIQYF
many TRBJ1-2 TRBV12-3/TRBV12-4 - TGTGCCAGCAGTTTCTTGGTCCGAGATGGCTACACCTTC CASSFLVRDGYTF
many TRBJ1-2 TRBV11-2 - TGTGCCAGCAGCCGATACCGAGGAGGAGCTAACTATGGCTACACCTTC CASSRYRGGANYGYTF
many TRBJ1-3 TRBV2 - TGTGCCAGCAGTCCATGGCGGGCCGGTGGAAACACCATATATTTT CASSPWRAGGNTIYF
many TRBJ2-5 TRBV6-1 - TGTGCCAGCACCGCTGGGGCTGACGGAGAAGAGACCCAGTACTTC CASTAGADGEETQYF
many TRBJ1-2 TRBV4-1 TRBD1 TGCGCCAGCAGCCCCTACCCTGGACAGGGGGGAGGCTATGGCTACACCTTC CASSPYPGQGGGYGYTF
many TRBJ2-1 TRBV6-1 - TGCTCAATCAATGAGCAGTTCTTC CSINEQFF
many TRBJ2-7 TRBV25-1 - TGTGCCAGTGATCCGGGGGTATCCTACGAGCAGTACTTC CASDPGVSYEQYF
many TRBJ1-1 TRBV6-5 - TGTGCCAGCAGTTACTCGTCCGGGGTCACTGAAGCTTTCTTT CASSYSSGVTEAFF
many TRBJ2-7 TRBV5-4 - TGTGCCAGCAGCCCTCGTGAGGGGCAAACCTACGAGCAGTACTTC CASSPREGQTYEQYF
many TRBJ1-3 TRBV6-2/TRBV6-3 - TGTGCCAGCAGTTACTCGACAGGAACCACCATATATTTT CASSYSTGTTIYF
many TRBJ2-5 TRBV27 - TGTGCCAGCAGTTCAGGGGGGGTAGAGACCCAGTACTTC CASSSGGVETQYF
many TRBJ1-2 TRBV28 TRBD1 TGTGCCAGCAGTGAGACAGGGGGCGGTAGCTACACCTTC CASSETGGGSYTF
once TRBJ2-7 TRBV29-1 TRBD2 TGCAGCGTTGTGGGGGGGAGGAACTACGAGCAGTACTTC CSVVGGRNYEQYF
many TRBJ2-7 TRBV12-3/TRBV12-4 TRBD1 TGTGCCAGCAGCCCACCGGGACAGCTCTACGAGCAGTACTTC CASSPPGQLYEQYF
many TRBJ1-2 TRBV24-1 TRBD1 TGTGCCACCTCGGACAGGGGCGAGGGAGGCTATGGCTACACCTTC CATSDRGEGGYGYTF
few TRBJ2-7 TRBV30 - TGTGCCTGGAGTGTAACCGGAGAGCAGTACTTC CAWSVTGEQYF
few TRBJ2-2 TRBV15 TRBD2 TGTGCCACCAGCAGAGAGCTCCGGGGGGTTGGGGAGCTGTTTTTT CATSRELRGVGELFF
many TRBJ2-7 TRBV15 TRBD1 TGTGCCACCAGGTACGGCGGGACAGGGGACCAGTACTTC CATRYGGTGDQYF
many TRBJ2-5 TRBV12-3/TRBV12-4 - TGTGCCAGCAGTTTAAACAGGGCCCCTGGGACCCAGTACTTC CASSLNRAPGTQYF
many TRBJ2-5 TRBV7-9 - TGTGCCAGCAGCTTAGCTGTGGGAAGCTCAGAGACCCAGTACTTC CASSLAVGSSETQYF
few TRBJ2-7 TRBV27 TRBD2 TGTGCCAGCAGTCCCCAGGTAGCGGGAGTTTTCGCGCAGTACTTC CASSPQVAGVFAQYF